These 30 T cell receptor beta chains came from one sample sequenced in a study of control samples from healthy donors and cancer patients. Profiling relied on immunoSEQ multiplex PCR, and the TCRdb table lists in-frame clones only, not all of them. The sample lists some 150,000 clones, approximately 91% seen once, with approximately 3.2% in the top ten. Material for sequencing was blood. These receptors were collected from a man younger than 45 in good health.

The gene calls are TRBV30 and TRBJ2-3; the match to TRBD2 covers 11 bases. V shed 0 bases, J shed 3 bases, and the junction held 2 bases outside the gene matches. There are 15 residues in the CDR3. Germline lookup yields CDR1 GTSNPN and CDR2 SVGIG (reference sequence). The CDR3 DNA reads as TGTGCCTGGAGTGTCATAGCGGGGGGGACAGATACGCAGTATTTT. Translated: CAWSVIAGGTDTQYF.

V usage is TRBV6-1 and J usage is TRBJ2-2; D may be TRBD2 (6 bases). The V gene's germline CDR1 is MNHNS and CDR2 SASEGT. Trimming removed 1 base at V and 3 bases at J, with 18 bases between. The CDR3 runs 18 residues. CDR3 amino acids: CASSEEELASYDTGELFF. CDR3 DNA: TGTGCCAGCAGTGAAGAAGAACTAGCAAGTTATGACACCGGGGAGCTGTTTTTT.

V gene TRBV13 combines with J gene TRBJ2-7; D possibly corresponds to TRBD1 (6 bases). Germline assignment: CDR1 PRHDT and CDR2 FYEKMQ (reference sequence). This CDR3 contains 13 residues. Deletions cut 5 bases from V and 6 bases from J, with 14 bases between. The chain's CDR3 is CASSPTGYFEQYF. The CDR3 DNA is TGTGCCAGCAGCCCGACAGGCTACTTCGAGCAGTACTTC.

The rearrangement joins TRBV5-6 to TRBJ2-2; possible D gene TRBD2, 5 bases. The V gene lost 2 bases and the J gene lost 4 bases, with 9 bases spanning the gap. Germline CDR1 and CDR2: SGHDT and YYEEEE. The CDR3 length is 14 residues. The CDR3, as DNA: TGTGCCAGCAGCTTTATGCGGGTCACCGGGGAGCTGTTTTTT. Its protein is CASSFMRVTGELFF.

This clone has a single count. The chain carries TRBV28 and TRBJ2-3; perhaps D is TRBD1 or TRBD2 (5 bases each). V dropped 5 bases and J dropped 0 bases, with 15 bases sitting between them. The CDR3 extends over 16 amino acids. The germline gives CDR1 MDHEN, CDR2 SYDVKM. Written as DNA, the CDR3 is TGTGCCAGCAGTCCCTCAGGGAGAGTTAGCACAGATACGCAGTATTTT. It specifies CASSPSGRVSTDTQYF. Filled out from reference TRBV28 and TRBJ2-3, the complete variable domain reads DVKVTQSSRYLVKRTGEKVFLECVQDMDHENMFWYRQDPGLGLRLIYFSYDVKMKEKGDIPEGYSVSREKKERFSLILESASTNQTSMYLCASSPSGRVSTDTQYFGPGTRLTVL.

The chain joins TRBV15 to TRBJ2-2, with unresolved D. With 1 base removed from V and 8 bases from J, the gap between germline ends came to 2 bases. There are 11 residues in the CDR3. The V gene's germline CDR1 is LNHNV and CDR2 YYDKDF (reference sequence). CDR3 residues: CATSRGGELFF. The CDR3 coding sequence is TGTGCCACCAGCAGAGGGGGGGAGCTGTTTTTT. Filled out from reference TRBV15 and TRBJ2-2, the complete variable domain reads DAMVIQNPRYQVTQFGKPVTLSCSQTLNHNVMYWYQQKSSQAPKLLFHYYDKDFNNEADTPDNFQSRRPNTSFCFLDIRSPGLGDTAMYLCATSRGGELFFGEGSRLTVL.

This chain uses TRBV14 with TRBJ2-3; 9 bases fit TRBD2. V shed 2 bases, J shed 6 bases, and the junction held 6 bases outside the gene matches. Germline assignment: CDR1 SGHDN and CDR2 FVKESK. The CDR3 sequence is 15 residues long. The CDR3 DNA follows: TGTGCCAGCAGCCAACTAGGTCTAGCGGGGGATACGCAGTATTTT. Protein: CASSQLGLAGDTQYF.

The chain has TRBV30 and TRBJ1-1, with D tentatively TRBD1 (5 bases). CDR3 length equals 16 residues. The germline gives CDR1 GTSNPN, CDR2 SVGIG (reference sequence). The V end was cut by 4 bases, the J end by 4 bases, with 22 bases between. CDR3 in amino acids: CAWIPSARDLFTEAFF. For the CDR3, the DNA is TGTGCCTGGATCCCCTCAGCCAGGGACCTTTTCACTGAAGCTTTCTTT.

J is TRBJ2-7 and V is TRBV9; either TRBD1 or TRBD2 may fit D (5 bases each). In germline, CDR1 is SGDLS, CDR2 YYNGEE. This CDR3 region has 14 residues. The V end lost 0 bases, the J end lost 3 bases, and 10 bases lay between the germline ends. CDR3 nucleotides: TGTGCCAGCAGCGTAGGTCGGGGCAGCTACGAGCAGTACTTC. As protein: CASSVGRGSYEQYF.

The V call is TRBV4-2, the J call TRBJ2-1, with 8 bases identical to TRBD2. The V gene end was trimmed by 8 bases and the J gene end by 7 bases; junction bases not matched to a gene: 10. The germline CDR1 and CDR2 sequences are LGHNA and YNFKEQ. The CDR3 extends over 14 amino acids. DNA of the CDR3: TGTGCCAGCGCCCTTTCGGGGGGGCCAAATGAGCAGTTCTTC. Its translation is CASALSGGPNEQFF.

CDR3 in DNA: TGTGCCAGCAGCTTATCCGGGGCGAACACCGGGGAGCTGTTTTTT. Amino acid sequence: CASSLSGANTGELFF. The chain recombines TRBV7-2 with TRBJ2-2; D possibly corresponds to TRBD2 (5 bases). Germline values: CDR1 SGHTA, CDR2 FQGNSA. The CDR3 is 15 residues long. V was pared by 2 bases and J by 0 bases, with 7 bases between.

The V gene is TRBV15, the J gene TRBJ2-2; D may be TRBD1 or TRBD2 (5 bases each). The CDR3 extends over 14 amino acids. Germline CDR1 reads LNHNV; CDR2 reads YYDKDF (reference sequence). Between the trimmed V and J ends, which lost 2 bases and 4 bases, there was a span of 8 bases. This CDR3 is CATSRRDPTGELFF. The CDR3, as DNA: TGTGCCACCAGCAGAAGGGACCCCACCGGGGAGCTGTTTTTT.

V is TRBV7-2 and J is TRBJ1-6; D may be TRBD1 (5 bases). Germline loops: CDR1 SGHTA, CDR2 FQGNSA. The CDR3 is made up of 14 amino acids. The V end lost 3 bases, the J end lost 6 bases, and 9 bases lay between the germline ends. The CDR3 region has the DNA TGTGCCAGCAGCTTGGGACGGACTAATTCACCCCTCCACTTT. It is translated as CASSLGRTNSPLHF.

The chain recombines TRBV18 with TRBJ2-1, with TRBD2 matching over 9 bases. Germline assignment: CDR1 KGHSH and CDR2 LQKENI. The CDR3 runs to 16 residues. Germline trimming cut 0 bases from V and 5 bases from J; bases unmatched to any gene: 5. The chain's CDR3 is CASSPPSGGLNNEQFF. The DNA of the CDR3 is TGTGCCAGCTCACCACCCAGCGGGGGGCTAAACAATGAGCAGTTCTTC. Variable domain in full (rest from reference TRBV18 and TRBJ2-1): NAGVMQNPRHLVRRRGQEARLRCSPMKGHSHVYWYRQLPEEGLKFMVYLQKENIIDESGMPKERFSAEFPKEGPSILRIQQVVRGDSAAYFCASSPPSGGLNNEQFFGPGTRLTVL.

The chain has TRBV6-2 or TRBV6-3 and TRBJ2-2; D ambiguous. Trimming left V 4 bases short and J 6 bases short, with 15 bases between. The germline CDR1 and CDR2 sequences are MNHEY and SVGEGT. The CDR3 length is 15 residues. In DNA form, the CDR3 reads TGTGCCAGCAGTTGGGATCCCTCTGTCCCCGGGGAGCTGTTTTTT. It is translated as CASSWDPSVPGELFF.

The rearrangement joins TRBV7-3 to TRBJ1-2; 9 bases fit TRBD1. Looked up from germline, CDR1 is SGHTA and CDR2 is FQGTGA. There are 16 residues in the CDR3. The V segment lost 5 bases and the J segment 0 bases; nucleotides outside the gene matches: 7. Written as DNA, the CDR3 is TGTGCCAGCAGCCCTACAGGGGGCGGCCCTAACTATGGCTACACCTTC. Translating it yields CASSPTGGGPNYGYTF.

This chain uses TRBV7-2 with TRBJ2-7; 12 positions agree with TRBD2. CDR3 length: 19 residues. Germline V gene lookup returns CDR1 SGHTA and CDR2 FQGNSA. Losses at the gene ends were 1 base for V and 3 bases for J; bases not matched to a gene: 13. CDR3 region: CASSLVYASGGADVYEQYF. The CDR3 DNA sequence: TGTGCCAGCAGCTTAGTGTACGCTAGCGGGGGGGCCGATGTCTACGAGCAGTACTTC.

In this sample, this clone turned up a few times. V usage is TRBV5-4 and J usage is TRBJ1-2; D perhaps matches TRBD1 (5 bases). The V end lost 5 bases, the J end lost 8 bases, and 16 bases lay between the germline ends. Germline V gene lookup returns CDR1 SGHNT and CDR2 YYREEE (reference sequence). CDR3 length: 13 amino acids. CDR3 nucleotide sequence: TGTGCCAGCAGAACCACCGGGACTCGCGGCTACACCTTC. Its protein is CASRTTGTRGYTF.

The chain carries TRBV20-1 and TRBJ2-3, with 10 bases fitting TRBD2. Germline V gene lookup returns CDR1 DFQATT and CDR2 SNEGSKA (reference sequence). The J segment lost 0 bases and the V segment lost 3 bases, leaving 3 bases of the junction unmatched. CDR3 length equals 15 residues. CDR3 sequence (DNA): TGCAGTGCTAGTTTTAGCGGGGGGAGCACAGATACGCAGTATTTT. It yields the protein CSASFSGGSTDTQYF.

In its sample, this clone was seen once. The V call is TRBV18, the J call TRBJ1-2; D is unclear. This CDR3 comprises 15 residues. Trimming stripped 3 bases from V and 7 bases from J, with 18 bases between. Germline-derived CDR1 and CDR2 are KGHSH and LQKENI. The CDR3 nucleotides are TGTGCCAGCTCACCGACGGCGAAGACGGTCCTTGGCTACACCTTC. This encodes CASSPTAKTVLGYTF.

The V gene is TRBV29-1, the J gene TRBJ1-3; 9 bases match TRBD1. Germline trimming cut 6 bases from V and 2 bases from J; bases unmatched to any gene: 5. Germline V lookup: CDR1 SQVTM, CDR2 ANQGSEA. This CDR3 is built from 14 residues. The CDR3 is CSVRTGEAGNTIYF. The CDR3 DNA reads TGCAGCGTACGGACAGGGGAGGCTGGAAACACCATATATTTT.

The chain recombines TRBV27 with TRBJ1-2; D gene uncertain. This CDR3 is 14 amino acids long. V shed 2 bases and J shed 0 bases, with 7 bases lying between them. Germline V lookup: CDR1 MNHEY, CDR2 SMNVEV (reference sequence). The CDR3 DNA is TGTGCCAGCAGTTTAACCCAAACTAACTATGGCTACACCTTC. This translates into CASSLTQTNYGYTF.

The chain has TRBV19 and TRBJ2-1; 13 nucleotides match TRBD2. The CDR3 spans 18 residues. After removal of 6 bases from V and 1 base from J, the junction contained 9 bases not matched to a gene. Germline V CDR1 and CDR2: LNHDA, SQIVND (reference sequence). The CDR3 protein is CASRKRLAGGPSYNEQFF. The CDR3 DNA reads as TGTGCCAGTAGAAAACGACTAGCGGGGGGCCCTTCCTACAATGAGCAGTTCTTC.

The J gene is TRBJ2-1, the V gene TRBV12-5, with 9 bases identical to TRBD2. CDR1 LGHNT and CDR2 FRNRAP come from the germline V gene. V lost 0 bases, J lost 7 bases, and 7 bases stayed unmatched. This CDR3 has 16 amino acids. CDR3 protein: CASGLVLSGLANEQFF. The CDR3, as DNA: TGTGCTAGTGGTTTGGTACTCTCTGGACTAGCGAATGAGCAGTTCTTC.

This rearrangement joins TRBV21-1 to TRBJ1-4. TRBV21-1 is a documented pseudogene. The CDR3 loop spans 15 amino acids. This chain's CDR3 is CASPRRSGGGEKLFF. The CDR3 region has the DNA TGTGCCAGCCCACGAAGGTCAGGTGGCGGGGAAAAACTGTTTTTT.

This clone was counted a single time. The CDR3 region has the DNA TGCGCCAGCAGCCCGGACACCCTTGGGAATTCACCCCTCCACTTT. Amino acids: CASSPDTLGNSPLHF. J is TRBJ1-6 and V is TRBV5-1; D possibly corresponds to TRBD1 (5 bases). The CDR3 contains 15 residues. Trimming cost V 4 bases and J 7 bases, with 15 bases left between them. Germline V gene data show CDR1 as SGHRS and CDR2 as YFSETQ.

The chain employs TRBV7-9 and TRBJ1-2; 9 positions agree with TRBD1. The germline CDR1 and CDR2 sequences are SEHNR and FQNEAQ (reference sequence). CDR3 length: 15 residues. The V segment lost 3 bases and the J segment 4 bases; nucleotides outside the gene matches: 6. The CDR3 is CASSFPQGAGYGYTF. The CDR3 DNA is TGTGCCAGCAGCTTCCCACAGGGGGCCGGCTATGGCTACACCTTC. Using reference TRBV7-9 and TRBJ1-2 for the parts outside the CDR3, the full variable domain is DTGVSQNPRHKITKRGQNVTFRCDPISEHNRLYWYRQTLGQGPEFLTYFQNEAQLEKSRLLSDRFSAERPKGSFSTLEIQRTEQGDSAMYLCASSFPQGAGYGYTFGSGTRLTVV.

The J gene is TRBJ1-3, the V gene TRBV5-1, with D possibly being TRBD1 (5 bases). Germline CDR1 and CDR2: SGHRS and YFSETQ. V shed 0 bases and J shed 3 bases, with 7 bases lying between them. CDR3 length: 14 residues. CDR3 amino acids: CASSLAGYGNTIYF. CDR3 DNA sequence: TGCGCCAGCAGCTTGGCAGGGTATGGAAACACCATATATTTT.

The genes are TRBV30 and TRBJ1-1; TRBD1 matches at 11 bases. From germline, CDR1 is GTSNPN and CDR2 SVGIG (reference sequence). The J segment lost 4 bases and the V segment lost 5 bases, leaving 0 bases of the junction unmatched. This CDR3 comprises 12 residues. The CDR3 is CAWGTGGTEAFF. The CDR3 DNA sequence: TGTGCCTGGGGGACAGGGGGCACTGAAGCTTTCTTT.

The DNA of the CDR3 is TGTGCCAGCAGCTCCCGGACTGTATACGAGCAGTACTTC. This encodes CASSSRTVYEQYF. This chain links TRBV7-2 with TRBJ2-7, with D maybe TRBD2 (5 bases). Trimming cost V 4 bases and J 4 bases, with 11 bases left between them. The V gene's germline CDR1 is SGHTA and CDR2 FQGNSA. This CDR3 is built from 13 residues.